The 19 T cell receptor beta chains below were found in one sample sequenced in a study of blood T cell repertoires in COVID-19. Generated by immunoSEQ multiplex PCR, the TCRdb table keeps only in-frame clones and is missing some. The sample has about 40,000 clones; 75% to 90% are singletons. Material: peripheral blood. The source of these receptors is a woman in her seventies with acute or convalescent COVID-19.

The DNA for the CDR3 is TGTGCCAGCAGCTTAGTCGCGGGTGCGAGCTCTGGAAACACCATATATTTT. It codes for CASSLVAGASSGNTIYF. The J gene is TRBJ1-3, the V gene TRBV7-2, with D unresolved. The CDR3 consists of 17 residues. The V end was cut by 1 base, the J end by 0 bases, with 13 bases between. CDR1 and CDR2 from the germline V gene are SGHTA and FQGNSA.

The CDR3 nucleotides read TGTGCCAGCAGCTTCCCCGGGGGTGCCGGCGGGGAGCTGTTTTTT. It is translated as CASSFPGGAGGELFF. The genes are TRBV7-9 and TRBJ2-2; tentative D call: TRBD2 (6 bases). Germline CDR1 reads SEHNR; CDR2 reads FQNEAQ (reference sequence). Trimming took off 3 bases at V and 7 bases at J, with 15 bases between the two ends. The CDR3 is 15 amino acids.

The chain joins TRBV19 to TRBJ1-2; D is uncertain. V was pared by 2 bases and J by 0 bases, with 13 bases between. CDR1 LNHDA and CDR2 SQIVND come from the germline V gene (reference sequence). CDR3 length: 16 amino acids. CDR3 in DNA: TGTGCCAGTAGTATACTGGCCCCCGGAGCTAACTATGGCTACACCTTC. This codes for CASSILAPGANYGYTF.

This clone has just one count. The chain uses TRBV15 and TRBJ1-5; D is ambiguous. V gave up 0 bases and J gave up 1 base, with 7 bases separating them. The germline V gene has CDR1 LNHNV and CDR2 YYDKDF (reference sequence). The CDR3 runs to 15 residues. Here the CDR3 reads CATSRDSRSNQPQHF. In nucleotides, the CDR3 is TGTGCCACCAGCAGAGATTCGAGGAGCAATCAGCCCCAGCATTTT.

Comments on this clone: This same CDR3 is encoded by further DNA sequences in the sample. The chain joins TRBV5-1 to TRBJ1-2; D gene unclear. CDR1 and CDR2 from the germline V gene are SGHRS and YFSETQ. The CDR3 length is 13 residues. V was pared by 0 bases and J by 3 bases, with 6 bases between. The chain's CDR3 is CASSLAGDYGYTF. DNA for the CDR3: TGCGCCAGCAGCTTGGCCGGGGACTATGGCTACACCTTC.

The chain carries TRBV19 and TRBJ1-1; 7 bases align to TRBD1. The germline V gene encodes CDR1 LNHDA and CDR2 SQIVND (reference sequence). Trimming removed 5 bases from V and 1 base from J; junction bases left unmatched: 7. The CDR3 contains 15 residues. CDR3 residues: CASSPRQGANTEAFF. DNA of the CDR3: TGTGCCAGTAGTCCTAGACAGGGCGCGAACACTGAAGCTTTCTTT.

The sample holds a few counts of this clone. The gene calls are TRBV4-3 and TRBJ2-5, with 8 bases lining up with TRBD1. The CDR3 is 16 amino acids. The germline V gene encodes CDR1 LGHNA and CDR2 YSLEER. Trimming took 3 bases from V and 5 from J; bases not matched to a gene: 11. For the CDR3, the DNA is TGCGCCAGCAGCCAGAGGGCTGGGGACAGGCGGGAGACCCAGTACTTC. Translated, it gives CASSQRAGDRRETQYF.

The CDR3 here is CASTSRTGELFF. CDR3 DNA sequence: TGTGCCAGCACCTCCAGGACCGGGGAGCTGTTTTTT. V is TRBV3-1 (or the pseudogene TRBV3-2) and J is TRBJ2-2; no definite D call. Trimming left V 7 bases short and J 5 bases short, with 8 bases between. The CDR3 runs to 12 residues. The germline CDR1 and CDR2 sequences are LGHDT and YNNKEL (reference sequence).

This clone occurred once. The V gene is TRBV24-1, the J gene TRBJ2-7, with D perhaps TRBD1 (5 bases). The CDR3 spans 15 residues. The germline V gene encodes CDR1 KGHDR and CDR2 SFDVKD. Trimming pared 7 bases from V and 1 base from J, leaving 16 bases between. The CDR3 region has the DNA TGTGCCACCAGGGGGCGCCGGTTAATTTCCTACGAGCAGTACGTC. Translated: CATRGRRLISYEQYV.

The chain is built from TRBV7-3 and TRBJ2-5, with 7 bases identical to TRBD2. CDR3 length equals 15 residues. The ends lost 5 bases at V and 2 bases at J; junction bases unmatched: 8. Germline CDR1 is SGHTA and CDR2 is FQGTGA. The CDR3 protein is CASSPLAVPQETQYF. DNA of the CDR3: TGTGCCAGCAGCCCTCTAGCGGTACCTCAAGAGACCCAGTACTTC.

CDR3 residues: CSASVGPGSEKLFF. For the CDR3, the DNA is TGCAGTGCTAGTGTTGGGCCTGGGAGTGAAAAACTGTTTTTT. The genes are TRBV20-1 and TRBJ1-4; D call uncertain. Trimming removed 3 bases at V and 7 bases at J, with 15 bases between. This CDR3 has 14 residues. Germline assignment: CDR1 DFQATT and CDR2 SNEGSKA (reference sequence).

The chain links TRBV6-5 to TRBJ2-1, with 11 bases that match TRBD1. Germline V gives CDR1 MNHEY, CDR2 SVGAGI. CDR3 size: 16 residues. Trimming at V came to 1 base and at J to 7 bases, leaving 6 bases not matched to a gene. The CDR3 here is CASSYYRDRGLNEQFF. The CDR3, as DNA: TGTGCCAGCAGTTACTACCGGGACAGGGGGTTAAATGAGCAGTTCTTC.

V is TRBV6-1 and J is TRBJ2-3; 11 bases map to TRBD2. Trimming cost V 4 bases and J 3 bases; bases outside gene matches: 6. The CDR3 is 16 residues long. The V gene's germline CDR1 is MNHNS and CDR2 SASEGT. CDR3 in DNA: TGTGCCAGCAGTGGTACTAGCGGGGGAAAAACAGATACGCAGTATTTT. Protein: CASSGTSGGKTDTQYF.

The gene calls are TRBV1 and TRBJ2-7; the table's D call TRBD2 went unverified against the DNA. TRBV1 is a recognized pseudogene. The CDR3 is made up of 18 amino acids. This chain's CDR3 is CTSSQKEAASGGEYEQYV. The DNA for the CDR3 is TGCACCAGCAGCCAAAAAGAGGCGGCTAGCGGGGGGGAATACGAGCAGTACGTC.

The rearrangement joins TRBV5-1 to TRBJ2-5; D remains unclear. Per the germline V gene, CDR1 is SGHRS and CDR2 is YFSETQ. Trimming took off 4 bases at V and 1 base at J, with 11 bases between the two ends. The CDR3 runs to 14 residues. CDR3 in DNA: TGCGCCAGCAGCATCCATAGCCCCCAAGAGACCCAGTACTTC. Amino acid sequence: CASSIHSPQETQYF.

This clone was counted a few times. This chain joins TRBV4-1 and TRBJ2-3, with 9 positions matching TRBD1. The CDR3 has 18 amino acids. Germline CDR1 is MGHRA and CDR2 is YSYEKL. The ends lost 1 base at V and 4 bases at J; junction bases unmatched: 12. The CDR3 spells CASSQGVMRTGVPDTQYF. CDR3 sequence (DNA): TGCGCCAGCAGCCAAGGGGTTATGAGGACAGGGGTCCCAGATACGCAGTATTTT.

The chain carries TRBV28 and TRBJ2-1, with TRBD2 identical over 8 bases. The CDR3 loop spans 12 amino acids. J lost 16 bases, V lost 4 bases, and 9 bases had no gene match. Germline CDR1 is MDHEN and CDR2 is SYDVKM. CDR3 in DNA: TGTGCCAGCAGTTACTTCGGGACTAGTGCTTTCTTC. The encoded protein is CASSYFGTSAFF.

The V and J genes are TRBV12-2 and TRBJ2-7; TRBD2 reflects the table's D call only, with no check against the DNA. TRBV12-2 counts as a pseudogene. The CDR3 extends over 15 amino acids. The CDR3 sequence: CASRPVQSGTNEQYV. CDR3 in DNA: TGTGCAAGTCGCCCTGTCCAGAGCGGGACCAACGAGCAGTACGTC.

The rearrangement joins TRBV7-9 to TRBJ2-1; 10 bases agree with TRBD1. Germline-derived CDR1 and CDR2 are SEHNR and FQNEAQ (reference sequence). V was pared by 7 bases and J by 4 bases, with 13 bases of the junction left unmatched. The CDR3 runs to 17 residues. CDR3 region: CASNIGVGTGAYNEQFF. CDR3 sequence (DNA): TGTGCCAGCAACATCGGGGTGGGGACAGGGGCTTACAATGAGCAGTTCTTC.